Reported below is one TCR beta chain. This clone showed up just once. The clone's antigen remains unknown. No qualities accompany the bases; no much larger clone lies one base away. TCR CDR3 regions were amplified from genomic DNA by multiplex PCR using the deep immunoSEQ assay. Extracted genomic DNA from each cell subset was distributed evenly across all wells of several immunoSEQ 96-well plates, and each plate was treated as a replicate. Each replicate PCR for sorted subsets received 200 ng genomic DNA, equal to about 30,000 T cell genomes. Purified libraries were measured with a Qubit 3.0 fluorometer, size-checked on a Bioanalyzer 2100, and measured again with the KAPA Library Quantification kit. Every immunoSEQ 96-well plate was sequenced on a separate single-read 150-cycle Illumina NextSeq 550 flow cell. Concerning the study's data processing: Because only junctional sequences without quality scores were contained in the immunoSEQ output, filtering matching that applied to full-length reads could not be performed. To assign V/J genes and CDR3, sequences were annotated against IMGT germline references using PyIR, a Python wrapper for IgBLAST v1.9. Reads were removed for weak V/J assignments (E-value above 1e-6), missing CDR3, stop codons, out-of-frame junctions, or ambiguous translated residues. V3J clonotypes were defined as sequences sharing the same inferred V gene, J gene, and CDR3 amino acid sequence. Percentage overlap between repertoires was calculated by dividing the number of shared unique clonotypes by the size of the smaller repertoire. Three approaches were used to assess repertoire richness: RTK rarefaction, the Chao1 estimator, and Recon v2.1 estimates of unobserved clonotypes. For all TCRbeta clonotypes obtained by the gDNA method from a few donors, generation probabilities were computed with OLGA. The clones in this table, taken by TCRdb from immuneACCESS, are in-frame only. Not every clone is retained; where verified, under half of the shortfall comes from an unresolved V gene, and the cause of the rest is unknown. The V and J calls and clone size were taken over from that table, and D and trimming were inferred from the DNA. The sample table holds 2 million to 2.5 million clones, of which 93% were seen once. In total, the top ten clones hold approximately 0.36% of the sample.

This specimen comes from a study of shared clonotypes between healthy human individuals (dated by TCRdb to between 2020 and 2021). Describing the broader study: The cohort included a few men and a couple of women between 18 and 49 years of age. For each donor, CD4 naive and CD4 memory were each given three plates, CD8 naive was given two plates, and CD8 memory was given one plate. The study deeply sequenced blood TCR repertoires of several healthy adults to estimate repertoire size and the extent of clonotype sharing between individuals. Different laboratories and diverse techniques were used to prepare libraries and sequence TCR repertoires, to increase sequencing depth and limit assay-specific biases. Leukapheresis yielded between about 0.85 and 9.5 billion PBMCs per donor. Overall study outcomes, separate from this receptor: The genetic and exposure-history diversity represented was limited by the small number of donors. Even with the large sequencing depth, rarefaction of the sorted-subset datasets indicated that sequencing was incomplete. When several donors were compared, the shared fraction of clonotypes was roughly 5% for naive CD4, about 4% for naive CD8, roughly 2.5% for memory CD4, and around 0.37% for memory CD8. Sampling was limited to blood, and TCR repertoires in tissue likely differ from TCR repertoires in blood. Based on pairwise subsampling, the degree of clonotype sharing among donors was expected to be affected by sequencing depth. Clonotypes shared by all four sorted-subset donors showed higher generation probabilities than non-shared clonotypes. Naive subsets generally had larger estimated clonotype richness than memory subsets.

The donors were healthy, HIV-negative adults who had no recently reported acute infections or vaccinations. Every donor was a Caucasian adult residing in Nashville, Tennessee, USA. CD4+ T cells were enriched by magnetic negative selection; naive cells were then positively selected on CD45RA, and the negative fraction formed the memory subset. Blood was collected by leukapheresis, and PBMCs were isolated by Ficoll-Histopaque density gradient centrifugation and then cryopreserved in liquid nitrogen vapor phase. Analytical flow cytometry was used to check the purity and quantity of each magnetically sorted T cell population. Genomic DNA was isolated from each sorted fraction and quantified by UV absorbance on a Nanodrop 2000c. The junction carries 13 bases between V and J, which are trimmed by 7 bases and 0 bases respectively. The CDR3 holds 14 amino acids from the cysteine to the phenylalanine. CDR3 DNA is the only sequence kept; it has 42 bases, read in frame from the first base. CDR1 and CDR2 are read off the germline V gene as SQVTM and ANQGSEA.

Sequencing was performed on naive CD4+ T cells from PBMCs. According to the study, the label for this sample's cell subset or site signals: CD45RA+ positively selected. The clonotype originates from a man between 18 and 35 years old in good health. Some clones in this sample may be carry-over from other donors' samples. The chain joins TRBV29-1 to TRBJ2-1, with the D gene uncertain. Here is the DNA: TGCAGCGGCCGCAACTGGGGCTCCTACAATGAGCAGTTCTTC. This encodes CSGRNWGSYNEQFF.